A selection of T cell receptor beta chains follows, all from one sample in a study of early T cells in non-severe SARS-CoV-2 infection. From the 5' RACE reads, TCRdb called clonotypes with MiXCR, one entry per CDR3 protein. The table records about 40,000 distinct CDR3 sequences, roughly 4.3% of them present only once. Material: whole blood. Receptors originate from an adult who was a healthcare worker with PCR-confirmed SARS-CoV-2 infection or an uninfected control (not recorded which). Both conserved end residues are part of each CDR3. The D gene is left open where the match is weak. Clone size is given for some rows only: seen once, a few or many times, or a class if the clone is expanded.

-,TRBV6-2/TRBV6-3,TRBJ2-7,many,CASSEPRVLYEQYF,TGTGCCAGCAGCGAACCTCGGGTCCTCTACGAGCAGTACTTC
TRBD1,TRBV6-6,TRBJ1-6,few,CASSPTGEGSPLHF,TGTGCCAGCAGCCCGACAGGGGAGGGTTCACCCCTCCACTTT
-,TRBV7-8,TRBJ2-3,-,CASSPEGGMADTQYF,TGTGCCAGCAGCCCCGAAGGGGGTATGGCAGATACGCAGTATTTT
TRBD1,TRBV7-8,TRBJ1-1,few,CASSLDVPGQGKAFF,TGTGCCAGCAGCTTAGACGTTCCTGGACAGGGAAAAGCTTTCTTT
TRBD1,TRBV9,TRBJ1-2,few,CASTRDRDSDGYTF,TGTGCCAGCACCAGGGACAGGGATTCGGATGGCTACACCTTC
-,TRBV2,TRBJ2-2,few,CASKSPPTHTGELFF,TGTGCCAGCAAATCCCCACCTACCCACACCGGGGAGCTGTTTTTT
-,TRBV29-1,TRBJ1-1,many,CSVSRGDTEAFF,TGCAGCGTGTCCCGGGGAGACACTGAAGCTTTCTTT
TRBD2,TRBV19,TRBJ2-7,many,CASSHLAGGRSEQYF,TGTGCCAGTAGTCATCTAGCGGGAGGACGCAGCGAGCAGTACTTC
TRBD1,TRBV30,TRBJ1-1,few,CAWSASDRATEAFF,TGTGCCTGGAGTGCCTCGGACAGGGCCACTGAAGCTTTCTTT
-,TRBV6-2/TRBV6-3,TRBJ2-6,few,CASSSVPGANVLTF,TGTGCCAGCAGTTCGGTTCCTGGGGCCAACGTCCTGACTTTC
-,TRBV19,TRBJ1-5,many,CASEGVRQPQHF,TGTGCCAGTGAAGGGGTACGACAGCCCCAGCATTTT
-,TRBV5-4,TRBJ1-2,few,CASSLRYRDPDPYGYTF,TGTGCCAGCAGCTTGCGTTACCGGGATCCCGACCCCTATGGCTACACCTTC